The 10 T cell receptor beta chains presented below share a single source sample, sequenced in a study of cytomegalovirus exposure and HLA in healthy donors. The PCR employed 60 Vbeta primers together with 13 Jbeta primers. Data came from immunoSEQ multiplex PCR; TCRdb stores just in-frame clones and leaves some out. The data hold 100,000 to 150,000 clones, with about 81% observed a single time. The source material was PBMCs. The receptors derive from a woman aged 25 to 45 in good health and CMV-seronegative.

The V call is TRBV6-1, the J call TRBJ2-2, with D possibly being TRBD2 (5 bases). CDR1 is MNHNS, CDR2 SASEGT, per germline. The CDR3 has 15 residues. V was shortened by 3 bases and J by 5 bases, with 13 bases between the two germline ends. CDR3 DNA sequence: TGTGCCAGCAGTGATGCGGGCGACGGGACCGGGGAGCTGTTTTTT. This translates into CASSDAGDGTGELFF.

V usage is TRBV6-1 and J usage is TRBJ1-2; perhaps TRBD1 as D (6 bases). With 6 bases removed from V and 8 bases from J, the gap between germline ends came to 16 bases. Per the germline V gene, CDR1 is MNHNS and CDR2 is SASEGT. The CDR3 sequence is 13 residues long. CDR3 sequence reads: CASRKLGAEGYTF. CDR3 in DNA: TGTGCCAGCAGGAAATTGGGGGCGGAGGGCTACACCTTC.

The V and J genes are TRBV5-6 and TRBJ1-2; 7 nucleotides align to TRBD1. V dropped 4 bases and J dropped 7; count of bases not matched to a gene: 4. Per germline, CDR1 SGHDT and CDR2 YYEEEE. The CDR3 spans 12 residues. Here the CDR3 reads CASSPTGSGYTF. CDR3 coding DNA: TGTGCCAGCAGCCCGACAGGGTCTGGCTACACCTTC.

The gene calls are TRBV27 and TRBJ2-1; D remains unclear. CDR1 and CDR2 from the germline V gene are MNHEY and SMNVEV (reference sequence). This CDR3 comprises 16 residues. Trimming removed 2 bases from V and 2 bases from J, with 13 bases in between. The CDR3 spells CASSLRQAPAYNEQFF. In nucleotides, the CDR3 is TGTGCCAGCAGTTTACGCCAGGCCCCTGCCTACAATGAGCAGTTCTTC.

This clone has only one observation. This chain connects TRBV6-5 to TRBJ2-7; no reliable D call. This CDR3 has 12 residues. The V end lost 6 bases, the J end lost 9 bases, and 15 bases lay between the germline ends. CDR1 MNHEY and CDR2 SVGAGI come from the germline V gene. CDR3 nucleotide sequence: TGTGCCAGCAGCTCAACAGCTTTGGGGCAGTACTTC. It encodes CASSSTALGQYF.

This clone was picked up a small number of times. The J gene is TRBJ2-6, the V gene TRBV7-2; D is unresolved. This CDR3 has 15 residues. Germline V gives CDR1 SGHTA, CDR2 FQGNSA. V shed 4 bases and J shed 5 bases, with 12 bases lying between them. CDR3 sequence reads: CASSSRSIRANVLTF. The DNA of the CDR3 is TGTGCCAGCAGCTCCCGGTCTATCAGGGCCAACGTCCTGACTTTC. The variable domain in full, with the rest retrieved from reference TRBV7-2 and TRBJ2-6, is GAGVSQSPSNKVTEKGKDVELRCDPISGHTALYWYRQSLGQGLEFLIYFQGNSAPDKSGLPSDRFSAERTGGSVSTLTIQRTQQEDSAVYLCASSSRSIRANVLTFGAGSRLTVL.

This chain joins TRBV6-1 and TRBJ2-1; 11 bases align to TRBD2. The CDR3 has 15 amino acids. The V gene's germline CDR1 is MNHNS and CDR2 SASEGT. V gave up 3 bases and J gave up 4 bases; unmatched junction bases: 2. For the CDR3, the DNA is TGTGCCAGCAGTGATCTAGCGGGAGGTTACAATGAGCAGTTCTTC. Translating it yields CASSDLAGGYNEQFF.

The gene calls are TRBV4-2 and TRBJ2-5; TRBD2 matches at 9 bases. Germline CDR1 reads LGHNA; CDR2 reads YNFKEQ. The CDR3 consists of 16 residues. Losses at the gene ends were 4 bases for V and 3 bases for J; bases not matched to a gene: 9. The CDR3 protein is CASSPLGGGGKETQYF. The CDR3, as DNA: TGTGCCAGCAGCCCGCTAGGCGGGGGGGGTAAAGAGACCCAGTACTTC.

The V and J genes are TRBV7-2 and TRBJ1-2; 8 bases fit TRBD1. With 5 bases clipped from V and 4 bases from J, the junction kept 12 bases outside the gene matches. CDR1 SGHTA and CDR2 FQGNSA come from the germline V gene. The CDR3 extends over 16 amino acids. The CDR3 sequence is CASSRSPTGGGYGYTF. Written as DNA, the CDR3 is TGTGCCAGCAGCCGGAGCCCTACAGGGGGTGGCTATGGCTACACCTTC.

This chain joins TRBV18 and TRBJ2-1; TRBD2 might be the D (6 bases). This CDR3 has 15 residues. Trimming took off 4 bases at V and 4 bases at J, with 14 bases between the two ends. CDR1 and CDR2 (germline): KGHSH, LQKENI. For the CDR3, the DNA is TGTGCCAGCTCACAGGGACTGACAACATACAATGAGCAGTTCTTC. It specifies CASSQGLTTYNEQFF.